A selection of T cell receptor beta chains follows, all from one sample in a study of molecular identifiers for immune sequencing clone quantification. TCRdb itself ran the PCR reads through MiXCR, one entry per CDR3 protein. In the table there are 85,000 to 100,000 distinct CDR3 sequences, 20% to 30% of which are singletons. Material for sequencing was naive CD8+ T cells from blood, with Jurkat cell RNA spiked in. The receptors originated from a human donor in good health. Some libraries in this study had Jurkat cell RNA spiked in. The CDR3 runs from the conserved cysteine through the conserved F or W. The order of the fields is CDR3 length, D gene, clone size, V gene, J gene, CDR3 DNA, CDR3 protein. A D gene is named only where the DNA matches it firmly. Clone sizes are given selectively: once, few, many, or a class where the clone is expanded.

14	TRBD2	-	TRBV20-1	TRBJ2-7	TGCAGTGCAAAGGGACTAGCGGGGTTAGGGGAGCAGTACTTC	CSAKGLAGLGEQYF
13	-	few	TRBV12-3/TRBV12-4	TRBJ2-7	TGTGCCAGCAGTCCCCAGAACTCCTACGAGCAGTACTTC	CASSPQNSYEQYF
20	-	-	TRBV21-1	TRBJ2-6	TGTGCCAGCAGCGAAGAGACAGGGGGCTCGTTCCGGGCCGGGGCCAACGTCCTGACTTTC	CASSEETGGSFRAGANVLTF
11	-	many	TRBV19	TRBJ1-2	TGTGCCAGTAGTCTTGGGGGACTGACCGCCTTC	CASSLGGLTAF
16	TRBD2	many	TRBV19	TRBJ2-2	TGTGCCAGTGGCGGGAGCGACTACCAAACAACCGGGGAGCTGTTTTTT	CASGGSDYQTTGELFF
14	TRBD2	many	TRBV5-4	TRBJ2-3	TGTGCCAGCAGCAAACTAGCGGGGAAAGATACGCAGTATTTT	CASSKLAGKDTQYF
12	TRBD1	-	TRBV3-1	TRBJ2-7	TGTGCCGGCAGCCCGGACAGGGGCGAGCAGTACTTC	CAGSPDRGEQYF
12	TRBD2	many	TRBV27	TRBJ2-1	TGTGCCAGCAGACGGGAGGGGGATGAGCAGTTCTTC	CASRREGDEQFF
13	-	few	TRBV11-2	TRBJ1-2	TGTGCCGGCAGCCCGGCCGTGGACTATGGCTACACCTTC	CAGSPAVDYGYTF
13	-	many	TRBV29-1	TRBJ2-7	TGCAGCGTTGATGCGGGGCCCGCCTACGAGCAGTACTTC	CSVDAGPAYEQYF
12	-	many	TRBV6-2/TRBV6-3	TRBJ1-1	TGTGCCAGCAGTACCTGGGACACTGAAGCTTTCTTT	CASSTWDTEAFF
11	TRBD2	-	TRBV6-6	TRBJ2-1	TGTGCCAGCAGGGGCGGGGGTGAGCAGCCCTTC	CASRGGGEQPF
12	-	-	TRBV19	TRBJ1-1	TGTGCCAGCCGAACCACGGACACTGAAGCTTTCTTT	CASRTTDTEAFF
14	TRBD2	many	TRBV28	TRBJ2-5	TGTGCCAGCAGCGGGACTAGCGGGAGAGAGACCCAGTACTTC	CASSGTSGRETQYF
13	TRBD1	many	TRBV12-3/TRBV12-4	TRBJ2-7	TGTGCCAGCAGTATCGGACAGGGCTACGAGCAGTACTTC	CASSIGQGYEQYF
14	-	few	TRBV27	TRBJ1-1	TGTGCCAGCAGTAGGGGCCATGGGGGAACTGAAGCTTTCTTT	CASSRGHGGTEAFF
19	-	many	TRBV29-1	TRBJ2-7	TGCAGCGTTGAAGAAGGGAGGGACAGGTTTAAGGGGTCGGCCTACGAGCAGTACTTC	CSVEEGRDRFKGSAYEQYF
13	-	many	TRBV7-9	TRBJ1-1	TGTGCCAGCAGCCCCCCGGGACTCACTGAAGCTTTCTTT	CASSPPGLTEAFF
22	TRBD1	few	TRBV4-3	TRBJ2-1	TGCGCCAGCAGCCAAGATAGTCCGTATGGCAGGGGGCCCGAAAGCTCCTACAATGAGCAGTTCTTC	CASSQDSPYGRGPESSYNEQFF
14	TRBD1	-	TRBV6-5	TRBJ2-5	TGTGCCAGCAGGGAGACAGGGGGCAAAGAGACCCAGTACTTC	CASRETGGKETQYF
18	TRBD1	many	TRBV7-9	TRBJ2-1	TGTGCCAGCAGCTTAGGACAGGGGGGCGACCACTCTTACAATGAGCAGTTCTTC	CASSLGQGGDHSYNEQFF
13	-	-	TRBV3-1	TRBJ2-3	TGTGCCAGCCGCCCTGGAAACCCCGATACGCCGTATTTT	CASRPGNPDTPYF
13	-	many	TRBV5-4	TRBJ1-1	TGTGCCAGCAGGATACAGGAGAACACTGAAGCTTTCTTT	CASRIQENTEAFF
13	-	few	TRBV24-1	TRBJ1-5	TGTGCCACCTCGCAGGGAGGCAATCAGCCCCAGCATTTT	CATSQGGNQPQHF
15	TRBD2	-	TRBV20-1	TRBJ2-5	TGCAGTGCTGAGGGACTAGCGGGGGGGAAAGAGACCCAGTATTTC	CSAEGLAGGKETQYF
14	-	few	TRBV4-3	TRBJ2-7	TGCGCCAGCAGCCAAGCTACAGGGTCCTACGAGCAGTACTTC	CASSQATGSYEQYF
13	-	many	TRBV5-1	TRBJ2-1	TGCGCCAGCAGCTTGGTTGGCGTGGATGAGCAGTTCTTC	CASSLVGVDEQFF
17	TRBD2	few	TRBV7-9	TRBJ2-1	TGTGCCAGCAGAAGTAGCGGGAGTATTTGGTCCTACAATGAGCAGTTCTTC	CASRSSGSIWSYNEQFF
14	-	few	TRBV4-1	TRBJ1-4	TGCGCCCGCAGCCAGGCCATGGGTAACGAAAAACTGTTTTTT	CARSQAMGNEKLFF
16	-	many	TRBV28	TRBJ2-3	TGTGCCAGCATCCCCGAGGGGGAGTGGGGCACAGATACGCAGTATTTT	CASIPEGEWGTDTQYF
16	TRBD1	many	TRBV6-2/TRBV6-3	TRBJ2-2	TGTGCCAGCAGTTACTTTGGGACAGGGCCCACCGGGGAGCTGTTTTTT	CASSYFGTGPTGELFF
15	TRBD1	many	TRBV4-1	TRBJ2-7	TGCGCCAGCAGCCAAGAAGGACAGGGGGCTTACGAGCAGTACTTC	CASSQEGQGAYEQYF
12	-	few	TRBV7-9	TRBJ2-1	TGTGCCAGCAGGCTAGGAGGTAATGAGCAGTTCTTC	CASRLGGNEQFF
14	TRBD1	-	TRBV7-9	TRBJ1-1	TGTGCCAGCAGCCTGGGACAGGGGGTCTCTGAAGCTTTCTTT	CASSLGQGVSEAFF
16	-	many	TRBV7-9	TRBJ1-1	TGTGCCAGCAGCCCGACCATGGATCAGGGCGTATTTGGAGCTTTCTTT	CASSPTMDQGVFGAFF
15	-	many	TRBV5-8	TRBJ1-6	TGTGCCAGCAGCCCCCGGGACGGGTATAATTCACCCCTCCACTTT	CASSPRDGYNSPLHF
16	-	-	TRBV6-5	TRBJ2-2	TGTGCCAGCAGGGGAGAACAGGGATTCAGGACCGGGGAGCTGTTTTTT	CASRGEQGFRTGELFF
11	-	few	TRBV20-1	TRBJ2-7	TGCAGTGCTGACAGTGCCTACGAGCAGTACTTC	CSADSAYEQYF
16	TRBD1	-	TRBV4-3	TRBJ2-7	TGCGCCAGCAGCCAAGACGGGACAGGGGACCCCCTCGAGCAGTACTTC	CASSQDGTGDPLEQYF
14	TRBD1	many	TRBV27	TRBJ1-5	TGTGCCAGCTCCCTCCAGGGGGCATTTCAGCCCCAGCATTTT	CASSLQGAFQPQHF
17	-	many	TRBV5-4	TRBJ1-1	TGTGCCAGCAGCACCTGGGGGACACGGAAGCCGAACACTGAAGCTTTCTTT	CASSTWGTRKPNTEAFF
19	TRBD1	-	TRBV7-8	TRBJ1-1	TGTGCCAGCAGTTCACACAGGACAGGACTACTTACGGAGAACACTGAAGCTTTCTTT	CASSSHRTGLLTENTEAFF
15	TRBD1	-	TRBV19	TRBJ1-1	TGTGCCAGTACCCCTACAGGGGTTGTAGACACTGAAGCTTTCTTT	CASTPTGVVDTEAFF
14	TRBD2	many	TRBV4-2	TRBJ2-1	TGTGCCAGCACCGCGGGGGGGCCGGGGGATGAGCAGTTCTTC	CASTAGGPGDEQFF
15	-	many	TRBV7-6	TRBJ1-1	TGTGCCAGCAGCCCCTCTTCGGGGACCGACACTGAAGCTTTCTTT	CASSPSSGTDTEAFF
16	TRBD2	-	TRBV4-1	TRBJ2-7	TGCGCCAGCAGCCAAGGGACTAGCGGGAGTATGAACGAGCAGTACTTC	CASSQGTSGSMNEQYF
14	-	-	TRBV15	TRBJ1-5	TGTGCCACCACCGTGAGGGCGCTGGGTCAGCCCCAGCATTTT	CATTVRALGQPQHF
15	-	-	TRBV18	TRBJ1-5	TGTTCCAGCTCTATCTCAGGAGGAGGAACAGATACGCAGCATTTT	CSSSISGGGTDTQHF
14	TRBD1	many	TRBV6-2/TRBV6-3	TRBJ2-5	TGTGCCAGCAGTTCCCGGACAGGGAGGGAGACCCAGTACTTC	CASSSRTGRETQYF
14	-	many	TRBV5-1	TRBJ2-5	TGCGCCAGCAGCTCCAGTGCCCTTGAAGAGACCCAGTACTTC	CASSSSALEETQYF
15	TRBD1	many	TRBV7-9	TRBJ2-2	TGTGCCAGCAGCTCCCGGGACAGGGGCGCCGGGGAGCTGTTTTTT	CASSSRDRGAGELFF
15	TRBD2	few	TRBV4-1	TRBJ2-1	TGCGCCAGCAGCCAGGTAGCGGGGGGATACAATGAGCAGTTCTTC	CASSQVAGGYNEQFF
14	TRBD1	many	TRBV29-1	TRBJ2-5	TGCAGCGTTGAAGACGGACAGGTTTTAGAGACCCAGTACTTC	CSVEDGQVLETQYF
14	-	-	TRBV9	TRBJ2-7	TGTGCCAGCAGCTTTACAGGGGGGGACTACGAGCAGTACTTC	CASSFTGGDYEQYF
13	TRBD1	-	TRBV4-1	TRBJ2-7	TGCGCCAGCAGCCCCGGACAGGGAAACGAGCAGTACTTC	CASSPGQGNEQYF